This T cell receptor (beta chain) was recorded in a study of beta chain features in type 1 diabetes. The investigators reverse transcribed all of the isolated RNA, so they sequenced expressed TCRB transcripts. The average output of naive, central memory and regulatory T cell samples was millions of reads. The table came from immunoSEQ multiplex PCR; TCRdb's copy has only in-frame clones and leaves some out. The sample holds around 600,000 clones, 9.5% to 15% seen once. Whole-study results and caveats: Shortening that was moderate but significant affected the TCRB CDR3s of Type 1 diabetes patients in all four CD4+ subsets. For type 1 diabetes patients, VDJ junctions showed fewer insertions and more deletions. Among patients, naive, central memory and Treg TCRB repertoires appeared more similar than among healthy donors.

Details on this clone: Antigen: not known.

The sequence was obtained from a man between 25 and 39 years old with type 1 diabetes. The sequenced material came from naive CD4+ T cells from blood.

The CDR3 loop is CAGLDSHNSPLHF. The CDR3 coding sequence is TGTGCCGGACTCGACAGTCATAATTCACCCCTCCACTTT. The chain uses TRBV7-9 and TRBJ1-6, with D perhaps TRBD1 (5 bases). Between the trimmed V and J ends, which lost 11 bases and 5 bases, there was a span of 13 bases. CDR1 and CDR2 from the germline V gene are SEHNR and FQNEAQ (reference sequence). This CDR3 region has 13 residues.